Listed below are T cell receptor beta chains from one sample, sequenced in a study of neurological immune-mediated disorders. In TCRdb, the 5' RACE reads were re-called with MiXCR into one record per CDR3 protein. This sample has 67,000 or so distinct CDR3 sequences; about an eighth occur once, and the top ten carry 4.6%. The sample comprised PBMCs. These TCRs come from a female donor with HTLV-1-associated myelopathy (HAM/TSP). CDR3s include the opening cysteine and the closing phenylalanine or tryptophan. D genes are given only for firm matches. A row's size may be missing; if present it is once, few, many or a size class.

V	D	size	J	DNA	CDR3
TRBV5-5	TRBD1	many	TRBJ1-1	TGTGCCAGCAGCTCAACAGGGGGCGCGAGGACTGAAGCTTTCTTT	CASSSTGGARTEAFF
TRBV28	TRBD1	many	TRBJ2-4	TGTGCCAGCAGTCCAGACAGGGTTCTGAGCATTCAGTACTTC	CASSPDRVLSIQYF
TRBV5-1	NA	many	TRBJ1-1	TGCGCCAGCAGCTTGTTGGGCCAGGGGTACACTGAAGCTTTCTTT	CASSLLGQGYTEAFF
TRBV5-1	TRBD2	NA	TRBJ2-1	TGCGCCAGCAGCCCCGGACTAGCGGGGGCCGGGAATGAGCAGTTCTTC	CASSPGLAGAGNEQFF
TRBV18	TRBD1	many	TRBJ2-5	TGTGCCAGCTCATCGACAGGGGGGTCCCATGAGACCCAGTACTTC	CASSSTGGSHETQYF
TRBV28	NA	many	TRBJ2-7	TGTGCCAGCAGTTCCGGCGACCGCTACGAGCAGTACTTC	CASSSGDRYEQYF
TRBV5-1	TRBD1	NA	TRBJ2-1	TGCGCCAGACAAGGGGGCAACGCCTACAATGAGCAGTTCTTC	CARQGGNAYNEQFF
TRBV29-1	NA	many	TRBJ1-2	TGCAGCGGATCAAAGGGAGCTAACTATGGCTACACCTTC	CSGSKGANYGYTF
TRBV20-1	TRBD2	many	TRBJ2-3	TGCAGTGCTCAAGGACTAGCCCGGAATACGCAGTATTTT	CSAQGLARNTQYF
TRBV28	TRBD2	many	TRBJ2-7	TGTGCCAGCAGCCCCGGGGGGGGGTGGGAGCAGTACTTC	CASSPGGGWEQYF
TRBV2	NA	many	TRBJ2-1	TGTGCCAGCAGTGGGAAAAGGAATGAGCAGTTCTTC	CASSGKRNEQFF
TRBV29-1	NA	many	TRBJ2-7	TGCAGCGTCGGCCTTAAGCAGGGCGAGCAGTACTTC	CSVGLKQGEQYF
TRBV29-1	NA	many	TRBJ2-3	TGCAGCGTTGAAGGTAGAAGGGCAGATACGCAGTATTTT	CSVEGRRADTQYF
TRBV4-2	NA	NA	TRBJ2-1	TGTGCCAGCAGCCAAGGCGGGGGCCTCGACCATGAGCAGTTCTTC	CASSQGGGLDHEQFF
TRBV7-8	TRBD2	many	TRBJ2-3	TGTGCCAGCAGCCCAGACTCCGGGGGGGTTGTGCAGTATTTT	CASSPDSGGVVQYF
TRBV20-1	TRBD2	many	TRBJ2-5	TGCAGTGCTAGAGTAGCGGGGCTGGGGGGGACCCAGTACTTC	CSARVAGLGGTQYF
TRBV29-1	TRBD1	many	TRBJ1-2	TGCAGCGTCGACAGGGATAGGAGTGGCTACACCTTC	CSVDRDRSGYTF
TRBV5-1	NA	many	TRBJ2-7	TGCGCCAGCAGCCCCCAGGGCCACTACGAGCAGTACTTC	CASSPQGHYEQYF
TRBV15	NA	many	TRBJ1-4	TGTGCCACCAGCAGAGATCGTCAGGGCGAAAAACTGTTTTTT	CATSRDRQGEKLFF
TRBV9	NA	many	TRBJ2-3	TGTGCCAGCAGCGTAGTTGGATTGGGGGCAGATACGCAGTATTTT	CASSVVGLGADTQYF
TRBV28	TRBD2	many	TRBJ2-7	TGTGCCAGCAGTTTGACTAGCGAAGCCTACGAGCAGTACTTC	CASSLTSEAYEQYF
TRBV20-1	NA	many	TRBJ2-3	TGCAGTGCTAGAGCGGGACTCACAGATACGCAGTATTTT	CSARAGLTDTQYF
TRBV5-1	NA	few	TRBJ2-3	TGCGCCAGCAGCTTGGGGGCGGCAGATACGCAGTATTTT	CASSLGAADTQYF
TRBV9	NA	many	TRBJ2-1	TGTGCCAGCAGCGTAGAAGGGGCCAGCTCCTACAATGAGCAGTTCTTC	CASSVEGASSYNEQFF
TRBV4-2	NA	many	TRBJ2-3	TGTGCCAGCAGCCAATCGACTAGGGGAGATACGCAGTATTTT	CASSQSTRGDTQYF